This T cell receptor beta chain was observed in a study of human T cells and chemical hapten exposure. The CDR3 runs 15 residues. Germline V gene lookup returns CDR1 KGHSH and CDR2 LQKENI. The J segment lost 2 bases and the V segment lost 5 bases, leaving 4 bases of the junction unmatched. Time point reported: patch test 3, about 24 weeks after DPC sensitization. As for treatment: therapeutic diphenylcyclopropenone sensitization with weekly scalp DPC. This clonotype was counted ten times or more. TCRdb processed the RACE reads anew with MiXCR; each CDR3 protein has one entry. The profile shows 55,000 to 75,000 distinct CDR3 sequences, 9.5% to 15% of them singletons.

The receptor was derived from a man aged 25 to 45 with alopecia areata. Some clones in this sample may be carry-over from other donors' samples. Specimen: whole blood, collected in connection with sensitization to the hapten diphenylcyclopropenone (DPC). The chain uses TRBV18 and TRBJ1-4, with 8 bases aligning to TRBD1. The CDR3 spells CASSSRQGTNEKLFF. CDR3 bases: TGTGCCAGCTCATCCCGACAGGGGACTAATGAAAAACTGTTTTTT.